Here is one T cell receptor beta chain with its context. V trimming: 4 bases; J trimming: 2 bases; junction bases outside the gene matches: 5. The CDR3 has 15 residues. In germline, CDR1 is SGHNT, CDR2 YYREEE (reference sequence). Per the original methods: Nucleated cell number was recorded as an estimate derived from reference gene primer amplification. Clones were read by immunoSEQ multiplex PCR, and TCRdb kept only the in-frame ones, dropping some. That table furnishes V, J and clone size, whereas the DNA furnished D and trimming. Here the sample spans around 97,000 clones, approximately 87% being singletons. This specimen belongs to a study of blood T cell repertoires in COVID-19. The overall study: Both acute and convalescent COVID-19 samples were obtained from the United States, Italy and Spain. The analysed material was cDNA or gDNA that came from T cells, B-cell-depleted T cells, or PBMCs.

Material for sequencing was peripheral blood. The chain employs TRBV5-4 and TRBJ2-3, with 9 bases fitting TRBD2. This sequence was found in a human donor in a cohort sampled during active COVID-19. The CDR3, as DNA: TGTGCCAGCAGCCCACTAGCGGGCCTCACAGATACGCAGTATTTT. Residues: CASSPLAGLTDTQYF. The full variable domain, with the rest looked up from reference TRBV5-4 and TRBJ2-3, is ETGVTQSPTHLIKTRGQQVTLRCSSQSGHNTVSWYQQALGQGPQFIFQYYREEENGRGNFPPRFSGLQFPNYSSELNVNALELDDSALYLCASSPLAGLTDTQYFGPGTRLTVL.